This T cell receptor (beta chain) was sequenced during a study of T cell clonotyping in hematopoietic cell transplantation. General observations from the study: Cells were unsorted, so CD4 and CD8 contributions were not separated. Pathologically expanded recipient clonotypes increased progressively from day 30 to day 180 as diversity fell.

The V and J ends lost 1 base and 8 bases respectively, with 11 bases between them. The CDR3 length is 13 residues. Germline lookup yields CDR1 SGHTA and CDR2 FQGTGA. Details on this clone: The antigen remains unidentified.

Repertoires were generated with immunoSEQ multiplex PCR, while TCRdb's copy carries only in-frame clones and drops some. The sample lists roughly 9,300 clones, around 85% seen once, with 30% to 45% in the top ten. The rearrangement uses TRBV7-3 and TRBJ1-2; tentatively, D is TRBD1 (6 bases). The TCR originated in a human patient who had an allogeneic stem cell transplant, so the T cells may come from the graft donor. The donor label of this sample is uncertain. Some clones in this sample may be carry-over from other donors' samples. The sequences come from PBMCs, collected 180 days after allogeneic stem cell transplant. The CDR3 region is CASSLMQGSGYTF. For the CDR3, the DNA is TGTGCCAGCAGCTTAATGCAGGGGAGCGGCTACACCTTC.